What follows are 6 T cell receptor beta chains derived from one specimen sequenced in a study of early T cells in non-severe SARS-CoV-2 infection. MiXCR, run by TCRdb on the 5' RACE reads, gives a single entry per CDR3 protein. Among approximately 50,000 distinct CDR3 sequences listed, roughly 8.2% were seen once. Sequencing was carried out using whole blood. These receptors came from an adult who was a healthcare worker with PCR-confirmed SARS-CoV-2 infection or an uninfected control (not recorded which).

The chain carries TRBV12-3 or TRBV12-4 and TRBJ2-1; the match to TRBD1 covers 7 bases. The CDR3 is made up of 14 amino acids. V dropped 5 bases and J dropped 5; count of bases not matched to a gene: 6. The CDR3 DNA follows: TGTGCCAGCAGTGGGTGGACAGGCAACAATGAGCAGTTCTTC. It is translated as CASSGWTGNNEQFF.

CDR3 nucleotide sequence: TGTGCTAGTGGATCCGGGACTAGCGTCTATGAGCAGTTCTTC. The encoded protein is CASGSGTSVYEQFF. This rearrangement joins TRBV12-5 to TRBJ2-1; 10 nucleotides agree with TRBD2. The CDR3 length is 14 residues. Per the germline V gene, CDR1 is LGHNT and CDR2 is FRNRAP. V dropped 6 bases and J dropped 8; count of bases not matched to a gene: 7.

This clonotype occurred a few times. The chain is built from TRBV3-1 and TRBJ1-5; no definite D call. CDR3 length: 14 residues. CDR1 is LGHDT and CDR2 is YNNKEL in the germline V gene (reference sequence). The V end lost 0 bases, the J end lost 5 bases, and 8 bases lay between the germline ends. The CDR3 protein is CASSQDYSYQPQHF. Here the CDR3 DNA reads TGTGCCAGCAGCCAAGATTATTCCTATCAGCCCCAGCATTTT. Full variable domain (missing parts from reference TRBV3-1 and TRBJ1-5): DTAVSQTPKYLVTQMGNDKSIKCEQNLGHDTMYWYKQDSKKFLKIMFSYNNKELIINETVPNRFSPKSPDKAHLNLHINSLELGDSAVYFCASSQDYSYQPQHFGDGTRLSIL.

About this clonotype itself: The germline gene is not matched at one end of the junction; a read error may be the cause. The CDR3, as DNA: TGTGCCAGCAGCCGCGGGAGTCCCGGGGTGCTGTTTTTT. This translates into CASSRGSPGVLFF. This rearrangement joins TRBV11-2 to TRBJ2-2; 7 nucleotides match TRBD2. Germline V lookup: CDR1 SGHAT, CDR2 FQNNGV. This CDR3 has 13 residues.

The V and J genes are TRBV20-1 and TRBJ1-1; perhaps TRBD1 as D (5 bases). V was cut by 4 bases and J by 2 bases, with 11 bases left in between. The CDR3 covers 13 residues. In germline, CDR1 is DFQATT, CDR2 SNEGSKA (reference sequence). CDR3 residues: CSAILDTNTEAFF. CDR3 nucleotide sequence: TGCAGTGCTATCCTGGACACAAACACTGAAGCTTTCTTT.

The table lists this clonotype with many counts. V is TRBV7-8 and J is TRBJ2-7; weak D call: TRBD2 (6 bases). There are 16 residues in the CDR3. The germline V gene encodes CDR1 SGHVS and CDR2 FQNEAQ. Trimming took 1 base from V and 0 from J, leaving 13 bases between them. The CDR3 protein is CASSLVGGGGSYEQYF. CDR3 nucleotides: TGTGCCAGCAGCTTAGTCGGGGGAGGCGGCTCCTACGAGCAGTACTTC.